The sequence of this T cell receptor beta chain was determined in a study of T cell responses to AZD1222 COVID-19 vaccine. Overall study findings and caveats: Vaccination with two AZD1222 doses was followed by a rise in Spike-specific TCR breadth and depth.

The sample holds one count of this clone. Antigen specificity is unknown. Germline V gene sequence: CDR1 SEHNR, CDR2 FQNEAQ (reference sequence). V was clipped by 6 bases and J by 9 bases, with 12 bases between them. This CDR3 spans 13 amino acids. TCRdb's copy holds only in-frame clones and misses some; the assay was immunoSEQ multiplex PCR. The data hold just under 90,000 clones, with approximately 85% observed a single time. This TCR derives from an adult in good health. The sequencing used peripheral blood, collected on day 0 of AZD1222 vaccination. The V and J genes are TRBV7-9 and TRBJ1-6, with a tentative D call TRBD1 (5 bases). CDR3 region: CASSPLGTSPLHF. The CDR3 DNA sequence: TGTGCCAGCAGTCCCTTGGGGACTTCACCCCTCCACTTT. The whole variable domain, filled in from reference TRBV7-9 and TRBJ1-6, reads DTGVSQNPRHKITKRGQNVTFRCDPISEHNRLYWYRQTLGQGPEFLTYFQNEAQLEKSRLLSDRFSAERPKGSFSTLEIQRTEQGDSAMYLCASSPLGTSPLHFGNGTRLTVT.